This TCR beta chain comes out of a study of CD8+ T cells in alopecia areata. In the study overall: Severity in treated patients was scored by percentage of scalp area affected. General study results and limits: Sequence data from scalp samples additionally include resident alphabeta T cells of normal skin. Especially in alopecia totalis/universalis, lesional scalp showed greater clonality than normal scalp did. Shared TCR sequences were less clear between patients than in mice, possibly partly from HLA diversity.

cDNA serving as the sequencing template came from extracted, reverse transcribed RNA. Profiled with immunoSEQ multiplex PCR; TCRdb holds only in-frame clones, not every one. Among tens of thousands of clones, roughly 65% were seen once, and the ten largest hold 20% to 25%. The treatment was: oral pan-JAK inhibitor, 5-10 mg twice daily. Germline values: CDR1 GTSNPN, CDR2 SVGIG (reference sequence). This CDR3 is 19 amino acids long. The V segment lost 1 base and the J segment 4 bases; nucleotides outside the gene matches: 20. This clone was observed once. Its antigen is as yet unknown. This TCR was recovered from a human donor with alopecia areata. Sequencing was performed on CD8+ T cells sorted from blood, taken at week 4, from a patient treated with tofacitinib. V is TRBV30 and J is TRBJ2-7; 9 nucleotides match TRBD1. The CDR3 DNA is TGTGCCTGGAGTGGGTTTAGGGGACAGGGAGGGCTCACACCGTACGAGCAGTACTTC. Translation gives CAWSGFRGQGGLTPYEQYF.